Listed below are T cell receptor beta chains from one sample, sequenced in a study of shared clonotypes between healthy human individuals. Libraries were prepared by immunoSEQ multiplex PCR; TCRdb keeps only in-frame clonotypes and omits some of them. The sample shows around 700,000 clones, approximately 79% of them seen only once. Sequences were obtained from memory CD4+ T cells sorted from blood. These receptors were taken from a woman between 25 and 40 years old in good health. CDR3s include the opening cysteine and the closing phenylalanine or tryptophan. The order of the fields is J gene, V gene, CDR3 protein.

TRBJ1-5,TRBV4-1,CASSGWGSHSNQPQHF
TRBJ1-1,TRBV5-1,CASTSTAGMNTEAFF
TRBJ1-5,TRBV30,CAWSGTEDQPQHF
TRBJ1-6,TRBV5-3,CARREGRGQSNSPLHF
TRBJ2-7,TRBV5-4,CASSLAPGRAGGEQYF
TRBJ2-2,TRBV28,CASSLLGRWETGELFF
TRBJ1-1,TRBV30,CAWSRDSKNTEAFF
TRBJ2-7,TRBV10-3,CAISDSKLADYEQYF
TRBJ1-1,TRBV25-1,CASSEGQRAEAFF
TRBJ2-3,TRBV7-8,CASSLGGDTDTQYF
TRBJ2-1,TRBV6-5,CATCLGAGGLDEQFF
TRBJ2-2,TRBV4-1,CASSRFPSREPGELFF
TRBJ2-2,TRBV7-9,CASSLVRAGELFF
TRBJ2-1,TRBV7-2,CASSSIGLAEGFF
TRBJ2-1,TRBV7-2,CASSFIDEQFF
TRBJ2-7,TRBV7-2,CASSLDPVFREQYF
TRBJ2-1,TRBV9,CASSVDRVRNNEQFF
TRBJ1-5,TRBV27,CASSLRPPGQGNQPQHF
TRBJ2-1,TRBV7-2,CASSLGEGTYEQFF
TRBJ1-5,TRBV7-9,CASSRQGSNQPQHF